Sequencing of this T cell receptor beta chain was carried out in a study of blood T cell repertoires in COVID-19. Produced via immunoSEQ multiplex PCR; TCRdb's table is partial and in-frame only. The table has about 160,000 clones, approximately 85% seen once; the top ten hold around 5.4%. Seattle's cohort entered during active infection and was followed longitudinally. The CDR3 spans 12 residues. Worth noting for this clone: One end of the junction varies from germline; a read error may be responsible.

The receptor was isolated from a woman between 50 and 59 years old with COVID-19, enrolled during active disease. The sample taken for sequencing was peripheral blood. The chain couples TRBV12-3 or TRBV12-4 to TRBJ2-3; TRBD1 agrees at 7 bases. CDR3 bases: TGTGCCAGCAGTTTTTCGTTAAGGGGGCTGCGCTTT. It yields the protein CASSFSLRGLRF.